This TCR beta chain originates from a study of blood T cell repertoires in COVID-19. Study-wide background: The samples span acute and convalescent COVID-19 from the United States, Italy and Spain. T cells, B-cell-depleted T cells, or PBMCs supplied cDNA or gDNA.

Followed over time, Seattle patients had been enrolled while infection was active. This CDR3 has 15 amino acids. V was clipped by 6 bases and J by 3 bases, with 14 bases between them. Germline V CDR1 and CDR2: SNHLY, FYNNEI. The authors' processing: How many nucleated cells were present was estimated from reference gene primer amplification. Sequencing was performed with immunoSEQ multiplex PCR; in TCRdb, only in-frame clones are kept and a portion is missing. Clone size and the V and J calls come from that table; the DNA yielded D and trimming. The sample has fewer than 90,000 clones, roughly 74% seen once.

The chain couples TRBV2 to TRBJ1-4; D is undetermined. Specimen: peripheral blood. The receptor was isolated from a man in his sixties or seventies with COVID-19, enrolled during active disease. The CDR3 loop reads CASSAYEAANEKLFF. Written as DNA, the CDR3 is TGTGCCAGCAGCGCTTACGAGGCAGCTAATGAAAAACTGTTTTTT.